The clone carrying this T cell receptor (beta chain) was observed a handful of times. Its target is unknown. Only one heparinised blood draw was taken per donor, and its volume averaged approximately 0.11 L. This sample stems from a study of beta chain features in type 1 diabetes. Overall study results and limits: In patients and controls equally, PCR might favor templates that are shorter.

Sequenced material consisted of expressed TCRB transcripts (all of the isolated RNA was reverse transcribed). The table came from immunoSEQ multiplex PCR; TCRdb's copy has only in-frame clones and leaves some out. The sample lists under 500,000 clones, around 30% seen once, with about 0.06% in the top ten. Sequenced: naive CD4+ T cells from blood. This receptor was taken from a man aged 18-30 years in good health.

For the CDR3, the DNA is TGTGCCTGGTTGGGACTTCAGAGCTCCTACGAGCAGTACTTC. Translating gives CAWLGLQSSYEQYF. V is TRBV30 and J is TRBJ2-7; the D gene is possibly TRBD2 (6 bases). Germline assignment: CDR1 GTSNPN and CDR2 SVGIG (reference sequence). V dropped 5 bases and J dropped 0 bases, with 14 bases sitting between them. The CDR3 runs to 14 residues.